What follows describes a single T cell receptor (beta chain). Its antigen is currently unknown. The TCR-sequenced patients were a few responders to pembrolizumab. This table comes from immunoSEQ multiplex PCR, and its TCRdb copy is limited to in-frame clones, with some not included. The profile covers around 10,000 clones, with around 85% appearing a single time and approximately 0.92% taken by the ten largest. Germline loops: CDR1 MNHEY, CDR2 SVGAGI. The V segment lost 7 bases and the J segment 13 bases; nucleotides outside the gene matches: 19. This CDR3 spans 15 amino acids. The sample belongs to a study of PD-1 blockade in mismatch repair-deficient tumors. Study-wide background: Enrolled about 2012-2016, patients had progressing, pretreated mismatch repair-deficient cancers of 12 types. Study observations and caveats: Rapid post-treatment expansion, then contraction, generally preceding radiologic response, marked tumor-resident clones.

The clonotype comes from an adult with mismatch repair-deficient cancer. The sample was PBMCs, taken roughly 46 weeks after starting pembrolizumab. V usage is TRBV6-5 and J usage is TRBJ2-1; 7 bases map to TRBD2. The CDR3 sequence: CASIPQWAGEGEQFF. The CDR3 coding sequence is TGTGCCAGCATACCCCAATGGGCGGGAGAAGGCGAACAGTTCTTC.